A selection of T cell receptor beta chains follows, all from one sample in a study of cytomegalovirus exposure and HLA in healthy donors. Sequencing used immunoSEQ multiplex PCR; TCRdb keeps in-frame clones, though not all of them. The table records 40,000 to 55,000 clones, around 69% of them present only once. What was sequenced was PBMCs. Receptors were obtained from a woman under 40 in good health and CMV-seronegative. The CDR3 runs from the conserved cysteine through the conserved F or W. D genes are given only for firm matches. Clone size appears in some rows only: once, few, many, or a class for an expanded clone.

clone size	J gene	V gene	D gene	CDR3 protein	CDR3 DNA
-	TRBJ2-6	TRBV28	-	CASSHGRGKAGANVLTF	TGTGCCAGCAGTCATGGGAGGGGGAAAGCTGGGGCCAACGTCCTGACTTTC
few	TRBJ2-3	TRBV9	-	CASSARTDTQYF	TGTGCCAGCAGCGCTCGCACAGATACGCAGTATTTT
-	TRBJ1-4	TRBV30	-	CAWGPGAGNEKLFF	TGTGCCTGGGGACCGGGCGCGGGGAATGAAAAACTGTTTTTT
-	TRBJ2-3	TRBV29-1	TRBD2	CSVREVPDTQYF	TGCAGCGTTCGGGAGGTCCCAGATACGCAGTATTTT
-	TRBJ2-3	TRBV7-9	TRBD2	CASSLMGLLPDTQYF	TGTGCCAGCAGCTTAATGGGACTACTCCCAGATACGCAGTATTTT
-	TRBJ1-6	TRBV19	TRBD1	CASSQGGYSPLHF	TGTGCCAGTAGTCAAGGGGGCTATTCACCCCTCCACTTT
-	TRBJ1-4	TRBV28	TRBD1	CASSQQGYGEKLFF	TGTGCCAGCAGTCAACAGGGGTATGGGGAAAAACTGTTTTTT
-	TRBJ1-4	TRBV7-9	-	CATTTLGDEKLFF	TGTGCCACCACGACATTGGGCGACGAAAAACTGTTTTTT
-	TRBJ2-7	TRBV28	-	CATATAGEQYF	TGTGCCACCGCGACAGCCGGTGAGCAGTACTTC
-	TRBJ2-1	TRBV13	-	CASSFSKRVGGASYNEQFF	TGTGCCAGCAGCTTTAGTAAGAGGGTTGGGGGGGCGAGCTACAATGAGCAGTTCTTC
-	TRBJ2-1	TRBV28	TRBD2	CASRDSGRDEQFF	TGTGCCAGCAGGGATAGCGGGCGGGATGAGCAGTTCTTC
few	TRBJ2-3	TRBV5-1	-	CASEPGGGDTQYF	TGCGCCAGCGAACCAGGAGGTGGTGATACGCAGTATTTT
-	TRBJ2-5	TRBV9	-	CASSAAGWGGRQETQYF	TGTGCCAGCAGCGCCGCGGGGTGGGGTGGCAGACAAGAGACCCAGTACTTC
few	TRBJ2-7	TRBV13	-	CASSLDYPSEQYF	TGTGCCAGCAGCTTAGACTACCCCAGCGAGCAGTACTTC
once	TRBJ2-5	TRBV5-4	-	CASSLAELSQETQYF	TGTGCCAGCAGCTTAGCGGAACTTAGCCAAGAGACCCAGTACTTC
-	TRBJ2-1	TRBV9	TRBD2	CATRRGRSGSHNEQFF	TGTGCCACCCGACGGGGGAGGAGCGGGAGTCACAATGAGCAGTTCTTC
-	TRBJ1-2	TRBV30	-	CAFDLNYGYGYTF	TGTGCCTTTGACTTGAACTATGGCTATGGCTACACCTTC
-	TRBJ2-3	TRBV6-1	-	CASSLGATQYF	TGTGCCAGCTCACTGGGCGCTACGCAGTATTTT
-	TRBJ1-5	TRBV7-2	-	CASSSTETGNQPQHF	TGTGCCAGCAGCTCGACAGAGACCGGCAATCAGCCCCAGCATTTT
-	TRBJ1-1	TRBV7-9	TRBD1	CASSLVTGDTEAFF	TGTGCCAGCAGCTTAGTAACAGGGGACACTGAAGCTTTCTTT
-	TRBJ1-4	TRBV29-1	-	CSVVLWADNEKLFF	TGCAGCGTTGTGCTTTGGGCAGACAATGAAAAACTGTTTTTT
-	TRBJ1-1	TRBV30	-	CAWSPLAPGMNTEAFF	TGTGCCTGGAGTCCCTTGGCCCCAGGTATGAACACTGAAGCTTTCTTT
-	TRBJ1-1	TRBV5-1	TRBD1	CASSPGQGYTEAFF	TGCGCCAGCAGCCCTGGACAGGGTTACACTGAAGCTTTCTTT
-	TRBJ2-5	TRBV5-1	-	CASTTGQETQYF	TGCGCCAGCACAACGGGACAAGAGACCCAGTACTTC
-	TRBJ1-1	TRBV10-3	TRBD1	CAISESGQGASGTEAFF	TGTGCCATCAGTGAGTCGGGACAGGGGGCCTCGGGCACTGAAGCTTTCTTT
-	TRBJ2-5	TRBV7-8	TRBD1	CASSRGRTGQETQYF	TGTGCCAGCAGCCGGGGCCGGACAGGCCAAGAGACCCAGTACTTC
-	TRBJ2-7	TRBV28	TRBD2	CASNGRTSGSFPYEQYF	TGTGCCAGCAACGGACGGACTAGCGGGAGTTTCCCGTACGAGCAGTACTTC
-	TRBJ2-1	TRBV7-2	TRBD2	CASSETSGTHNEQFF	TGTGCCAGCAGCGAGACTAGCGGGACACACAATGAGCAGTTCTTC
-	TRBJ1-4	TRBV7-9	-	CASSLGRRGYGTNEKLFF	TGTGCCAGCAGCTTAGGAAGAAGAGGATACGGAACTAATGAAAAACTGTTTTTT
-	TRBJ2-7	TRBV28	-	CASSPGTFVSYEQYF	TGTGCCAGCAGTCCTGGGACATTCGTCTCCTACGAGCAGTACTTC
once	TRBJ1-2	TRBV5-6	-	CASSLRGGATHGYTF	TGTGCCAGCAGCTTGCGCGGAGGAGCAACGCATGGCTACACCTTC
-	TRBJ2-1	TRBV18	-	CASSPQTGNEQFF	TGTGCCAGCTCACCACAGACAGGCAATGAGCAGTTCTTC
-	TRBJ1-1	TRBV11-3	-	CASSRGIRDTEAFF	TGTGCCAGCAGCAGGGGCATAAGAGACACTGAAGCTTTCTTT
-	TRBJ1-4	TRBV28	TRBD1	CASRGGQTNEKLFF	TGTGCCAGCAGGGGGGGACAGACTAATGAAAAACTGTTTTTT
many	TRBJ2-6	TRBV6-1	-	CAVPPRGSGANVLTF	TGTGCCGTTCCTCCCAGGGGATCTGGGGCCAACGTCCTGACTTTC
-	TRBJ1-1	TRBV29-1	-	CSVEVAQGSTEAFF	TGCAGCGTTGAAGTGGCGCAGGGGAGCACTGAAGCTTTCTTT
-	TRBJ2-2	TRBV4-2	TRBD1	CASSQRQGETGELFF	TGTGCCAGCAGCCAACGACAGGGGGAGACCGGGGAGCTGTTTTTT
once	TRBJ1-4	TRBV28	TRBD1	CASSQDRGSNEKLFF	TGTGCCAGCAGTCAAGACAGGGGTTCTAATGAAAAACTGTTTTTT
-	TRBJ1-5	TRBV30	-	CAWSVQNIDQPQHF	TGTGCCTGGAGTGTACAGAACATCGATCAGCCCCAGCATTTT
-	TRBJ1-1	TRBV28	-	CASRGTGGNTEAFF	TGTGCCAGCAGGGGGACGGGAGGGAACACTGAAGCTTTCTTT
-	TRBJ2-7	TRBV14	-	CASSQDLDSLYEQYF	TGTGCCAGCAGCCAAGATTTAGACAGCCTTTACGAGCAGTACTTC
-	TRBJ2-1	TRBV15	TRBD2	CATSRGSGRAGHEQFF	TGTGCCACCAGCAGGGGTAGCGGGAGGGCCGGCCATGAGCAGTTCTTC
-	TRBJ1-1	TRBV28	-	CASTLGGVNTEAFF	TGTGCCAGCACATTAGGGGGAGTGAACACTGAAGCTTTCTTT
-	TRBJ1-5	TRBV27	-	CASSLSPTGIQPQHF	TGTGCCAGCAGTTTATCGCCTACAGGGATCCAGCCCCAGCATTTT
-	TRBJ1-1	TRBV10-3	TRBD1	CAISGQTGTGVKAFF	TGTGCCATCAGTGGGCAAACCGGGACAGGGGTGAAAGCTTTCTTT
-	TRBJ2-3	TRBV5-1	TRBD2	CASSLSSGSTTDTQYF	TGCGCCAGCAGCTTATCTAGCGGGAGCACGACAGATACGCAGTATTTT
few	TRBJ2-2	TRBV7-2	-	CASSLRAGAGELFF	TGTGCCAGCAGCTTAAGGGCAGGGGCCGGGGAGCTGTTTTTT
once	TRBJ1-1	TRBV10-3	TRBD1	CAISEGATGGNTEAFF	TGTGCCATCAGTGAAGGAGCGACAGGGGGGAACACTGAAGCTTTCTTT
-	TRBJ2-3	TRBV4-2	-	CATREALTSTDTQYF	TGTGCCACCCGAGAGGCGTTAACTAGCACAGATACGCAGTATTTT
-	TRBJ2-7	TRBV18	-	CASSPDRFNEQYF	TGTGCCAGCTCGCCCGACAGGTTCAACGAGCAGTACTTC
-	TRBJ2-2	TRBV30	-	CAWSLLQGGTGELFF	TGTGCCTGGAGTCTACTGCAGGGTGGCACCGGGGAGCTGTTTTTT
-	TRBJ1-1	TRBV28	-	CASRTPVGRNTEAFF	TGTGCCAGCAGAACCCCCGTTGGGCGGAACACTGAAGCTTTCTTT
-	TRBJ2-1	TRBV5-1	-	CASSLGTSTNEQFF	TGCGCCAGCAGCTTGGGAACTAGCACCAATGAGCAGTTCTTC
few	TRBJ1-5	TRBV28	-	CASSELGNQPQHF	TGTGCCAGCAGTGAGTTGGGCAATCAGCCCCAGCATTTT
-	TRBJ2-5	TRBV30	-	CAWGQIQETQYF	TGTGCCTGGGGACAAATCCAAGAGACCCAGTACTTC
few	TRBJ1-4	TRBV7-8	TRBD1	CASSSDRVIPEKLFF	TGTGCCAGCAGCTCCGACAGGGTAATACCTGAAAAACTGTTTTTT
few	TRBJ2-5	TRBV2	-	CASSEVGGETQYF	TGTGCCAGCAGTGAAGTTGGAGGGGAGACCCAGTACTTC